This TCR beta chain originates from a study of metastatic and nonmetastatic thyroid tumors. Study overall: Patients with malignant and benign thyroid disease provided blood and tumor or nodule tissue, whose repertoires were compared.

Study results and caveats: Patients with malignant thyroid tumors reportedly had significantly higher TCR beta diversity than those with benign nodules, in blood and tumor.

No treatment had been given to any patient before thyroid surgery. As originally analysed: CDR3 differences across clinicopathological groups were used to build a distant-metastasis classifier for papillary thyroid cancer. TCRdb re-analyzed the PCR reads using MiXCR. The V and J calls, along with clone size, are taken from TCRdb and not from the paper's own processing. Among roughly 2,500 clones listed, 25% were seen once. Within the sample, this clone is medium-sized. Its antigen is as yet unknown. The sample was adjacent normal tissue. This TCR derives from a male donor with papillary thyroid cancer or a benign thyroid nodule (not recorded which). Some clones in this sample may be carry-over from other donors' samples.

CDR3 DNA: TGCAGTGGAAGCGGGACAGATACGCAGTATTTT. It encodes CSGSGTDTQYF. The genes are TRBV20-1 and TRBJ2-3; maybe TRBD2 (6 bases). The germline CDR1 and CDR2 sequences are DFQATT and SNEGSKA (reference sequence). Trimming stripped 7 bases from V and 3 bases from J, with 8 bases between. This CDR3 region has 11 residues.